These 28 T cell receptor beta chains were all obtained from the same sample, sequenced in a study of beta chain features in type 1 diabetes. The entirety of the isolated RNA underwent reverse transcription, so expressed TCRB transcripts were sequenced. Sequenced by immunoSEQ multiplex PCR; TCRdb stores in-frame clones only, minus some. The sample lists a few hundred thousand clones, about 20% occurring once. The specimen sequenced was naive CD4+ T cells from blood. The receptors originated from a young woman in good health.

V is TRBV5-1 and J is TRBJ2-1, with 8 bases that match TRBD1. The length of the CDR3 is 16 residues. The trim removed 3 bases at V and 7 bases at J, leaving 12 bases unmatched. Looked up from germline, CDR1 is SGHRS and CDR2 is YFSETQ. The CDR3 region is CASSSYLPGGTNEQFF. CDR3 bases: TGCGCCAGCAGCTCCTACCTCCCAGGGGGCACGAATGAGCAGTTCTTC.

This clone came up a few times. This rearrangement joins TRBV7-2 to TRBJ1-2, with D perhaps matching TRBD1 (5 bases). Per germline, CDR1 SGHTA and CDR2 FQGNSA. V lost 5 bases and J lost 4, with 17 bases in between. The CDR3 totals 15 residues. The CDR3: CASSPAGQAGYGYTF. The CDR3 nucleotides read TGTGCCAGCAGCCCCGCGGGGCAGGCGGGCTATGGCTACACCTTC.

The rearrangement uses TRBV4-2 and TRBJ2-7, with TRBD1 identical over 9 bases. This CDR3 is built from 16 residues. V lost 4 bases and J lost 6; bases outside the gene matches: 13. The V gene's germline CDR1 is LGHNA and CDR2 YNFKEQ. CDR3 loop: CASSLEDGTGTREQYF. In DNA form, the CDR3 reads TGTGCCAGCAGCCTCGAGGACGGGACAGGGACTCGCGAGCAGTACTTC.

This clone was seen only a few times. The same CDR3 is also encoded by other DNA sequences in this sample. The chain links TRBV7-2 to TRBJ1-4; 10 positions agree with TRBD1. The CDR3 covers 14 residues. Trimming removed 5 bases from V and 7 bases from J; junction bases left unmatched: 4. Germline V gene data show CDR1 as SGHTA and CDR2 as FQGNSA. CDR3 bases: TGTGCCAGCAGCCGGGACAGGGGTGGTGAAAAACTGTTTTTT. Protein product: CASSRDRGGEKLFF.

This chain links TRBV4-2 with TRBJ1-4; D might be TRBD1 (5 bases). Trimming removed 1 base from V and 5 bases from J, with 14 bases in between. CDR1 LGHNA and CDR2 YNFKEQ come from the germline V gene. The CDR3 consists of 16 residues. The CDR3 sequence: CASSQGIRRGNEKLFF. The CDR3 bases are TGTGCCAGCAGCCAAGGGATTAGGCGGGGGAATGAAAAACTGTTTTTT.

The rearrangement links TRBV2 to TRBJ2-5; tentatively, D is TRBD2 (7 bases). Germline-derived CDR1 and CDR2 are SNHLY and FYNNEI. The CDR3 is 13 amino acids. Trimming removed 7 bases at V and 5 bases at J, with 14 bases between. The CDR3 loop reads CASTGEGGETQYF. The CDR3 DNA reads TGTGCCAGCACCGGCGAGGGGGGGGAGACCCAGTACTTC.

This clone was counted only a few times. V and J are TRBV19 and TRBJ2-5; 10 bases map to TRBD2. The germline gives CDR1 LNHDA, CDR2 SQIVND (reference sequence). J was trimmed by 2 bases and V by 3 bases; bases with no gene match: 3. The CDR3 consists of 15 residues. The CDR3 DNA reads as TGTGCCAGTAGTATTACTAGCGGGGATCAAGAGACCCAGTACTTC. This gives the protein CASSITSGDQETQYF. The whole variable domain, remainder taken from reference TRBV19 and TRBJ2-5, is DGGITQSPKYLFRKEGQNVTLSCEQNLNHDAMYWYRQDPGQGLRLIYYSQIVNDFQKGDIAEGYSVSREKKESFPLTVTSAQKNPTAFYLCASSITSGDQETQYFGPGTRLLVL.

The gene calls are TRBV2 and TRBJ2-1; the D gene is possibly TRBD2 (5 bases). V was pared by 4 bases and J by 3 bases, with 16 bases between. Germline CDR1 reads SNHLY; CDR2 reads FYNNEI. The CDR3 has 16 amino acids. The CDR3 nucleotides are TGTGCCAGCAGTGCAGAGAACCTAGCAGTCTACAATGAGCAGTTCTTC. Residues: CASSAENLAVYNEQFF.

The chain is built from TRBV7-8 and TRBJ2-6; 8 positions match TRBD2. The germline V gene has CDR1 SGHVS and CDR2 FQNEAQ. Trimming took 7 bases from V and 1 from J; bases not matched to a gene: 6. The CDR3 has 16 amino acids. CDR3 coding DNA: TGTGCCAGCACCCCGGGGGGGTGGTCTGGGGCCAACGTCCTGACTTTC. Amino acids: CASTPGGWSGANVLTF.

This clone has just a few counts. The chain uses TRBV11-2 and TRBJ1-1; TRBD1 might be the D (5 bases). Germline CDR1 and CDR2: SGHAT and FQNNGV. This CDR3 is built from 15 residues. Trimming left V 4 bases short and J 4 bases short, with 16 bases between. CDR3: CASSSHLGASTEAFF. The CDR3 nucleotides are TGTGCCAGCAGCTCTCATCTTGGGGCGAGCACTGAAGCTTTCTTT.

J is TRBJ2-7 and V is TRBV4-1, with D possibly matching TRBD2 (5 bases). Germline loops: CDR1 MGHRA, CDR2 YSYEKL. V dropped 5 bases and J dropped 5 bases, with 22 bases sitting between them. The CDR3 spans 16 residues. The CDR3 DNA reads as TGCGCCAGCAGCGATCCCCTAGGACGGGAAAAGAACGAGCAGTACTTC. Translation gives CASSDPLGREKNEQYF.

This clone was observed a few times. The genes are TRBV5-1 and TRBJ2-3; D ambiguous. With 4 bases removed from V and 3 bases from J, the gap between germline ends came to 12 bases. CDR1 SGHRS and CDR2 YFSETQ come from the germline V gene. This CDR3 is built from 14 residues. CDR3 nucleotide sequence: TGCGCCAGCAGCCCCGCCGAGGTTACAGATACGCAGTATTTT. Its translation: CASSPAEVTDTQYF.

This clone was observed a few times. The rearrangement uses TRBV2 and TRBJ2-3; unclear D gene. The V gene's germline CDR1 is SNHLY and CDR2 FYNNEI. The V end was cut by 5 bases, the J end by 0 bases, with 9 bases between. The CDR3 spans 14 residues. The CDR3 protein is CASSIDGSTDTQYF. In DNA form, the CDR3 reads TGTGCCAGCAGTATCGACGGGAGCACAGATACGCAGTATTTT.

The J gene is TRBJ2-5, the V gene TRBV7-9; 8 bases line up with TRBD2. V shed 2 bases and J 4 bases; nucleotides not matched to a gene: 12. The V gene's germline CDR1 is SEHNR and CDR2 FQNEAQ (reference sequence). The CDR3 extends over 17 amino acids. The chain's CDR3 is CASSLRSYRSGRETQYF. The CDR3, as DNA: TGTGCCAGCAGCTTAAGGTCGTATCGGAGCGGGAGAGAGACCCAGTACTTC.

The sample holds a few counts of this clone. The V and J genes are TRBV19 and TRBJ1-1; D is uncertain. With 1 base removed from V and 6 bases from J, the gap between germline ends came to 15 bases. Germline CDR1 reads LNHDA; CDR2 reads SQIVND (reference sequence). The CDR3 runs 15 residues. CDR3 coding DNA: TGTGCCAGTAGTATAGGACATGCGGGAGGCGCTGAAGCTTTCTTT. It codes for CASSIGHAGGAEAFF.

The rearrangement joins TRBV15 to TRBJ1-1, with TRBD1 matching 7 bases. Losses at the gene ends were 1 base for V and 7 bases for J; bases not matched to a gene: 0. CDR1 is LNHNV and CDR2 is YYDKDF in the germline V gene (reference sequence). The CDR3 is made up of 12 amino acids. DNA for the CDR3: TGTGCCACCAGCAGAGGGGACAGTGAAGCTTTCTTT. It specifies CATSRGDSEAFF. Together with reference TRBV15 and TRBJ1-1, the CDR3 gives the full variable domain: DAMVIQNPRYQVTQFGKPVTLSCSQTLNHNVMYWYQQKSSQAPKLLFHYYDKDFNNEADTPDNFQSRRPNTSFCFLDIRSPGLGDTAMYLCATSRGDSEAFFGQGTRLTVV.

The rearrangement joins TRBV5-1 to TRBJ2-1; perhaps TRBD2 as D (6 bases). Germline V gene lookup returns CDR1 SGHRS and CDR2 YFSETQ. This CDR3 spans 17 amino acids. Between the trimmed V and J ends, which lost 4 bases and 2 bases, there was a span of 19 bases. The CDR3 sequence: CASSGSLVWGAYNEQFF. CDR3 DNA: TGCGCCAGCAGCGGCTCACTAGTCTGGGGGGCCTACAATGAGCAGTTCTTC.

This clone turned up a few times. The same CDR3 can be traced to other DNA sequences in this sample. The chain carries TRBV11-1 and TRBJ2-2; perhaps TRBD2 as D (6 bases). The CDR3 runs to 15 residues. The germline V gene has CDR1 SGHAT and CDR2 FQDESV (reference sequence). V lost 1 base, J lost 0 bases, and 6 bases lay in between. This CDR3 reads CASSLGGANTGELFF. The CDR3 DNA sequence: TGTGCCAGCAGCTTAGGCGGGGCGAACACCGGGGAGCTGTTTTTT.

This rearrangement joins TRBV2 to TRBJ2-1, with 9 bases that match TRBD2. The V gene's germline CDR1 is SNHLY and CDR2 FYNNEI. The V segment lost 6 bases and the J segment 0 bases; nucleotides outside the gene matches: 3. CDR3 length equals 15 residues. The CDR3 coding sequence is TGTGCCAGCAGGGGCGGGGGGGACTCCTACAATGAGCAGTTCTTC. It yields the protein CASRGGGDSYNEQFF.

The CDR3 is CASSLDGSRSDTQYF. DNA of the CDR3: TGTGCCAGCAGCTTAGACGGGAGTCGTTCGGATACGCAGTATTTT. The chain carries TRBV7-6 and TRBJ2-3, with D perhaps matching TRBD2 (6 bases). Trimming pared 1 base from V and 6 bases from J, leaving 14 bases between. Per germline, CDR1 SGHVS and CDR2 FNYEAQ. The CDR3 has 15 amino acids.

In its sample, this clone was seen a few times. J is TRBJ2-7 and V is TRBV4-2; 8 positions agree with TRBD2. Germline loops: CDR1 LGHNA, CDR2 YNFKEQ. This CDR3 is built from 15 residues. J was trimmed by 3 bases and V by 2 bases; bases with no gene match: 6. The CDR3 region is CASSQTVAGNYEQYF. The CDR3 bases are TGTGCCAGCAGCCAAACAGTAGCGGGGAACTACGAGCAGTACTTC.

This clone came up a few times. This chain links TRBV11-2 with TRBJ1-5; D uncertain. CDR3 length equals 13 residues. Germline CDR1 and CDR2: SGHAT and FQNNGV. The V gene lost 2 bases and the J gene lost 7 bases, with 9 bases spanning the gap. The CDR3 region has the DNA TGTGCCAGCAGCTTAACGGGTCGGCAGCCCCAGCATTTT. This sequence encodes CASSLTGRQPQHF.

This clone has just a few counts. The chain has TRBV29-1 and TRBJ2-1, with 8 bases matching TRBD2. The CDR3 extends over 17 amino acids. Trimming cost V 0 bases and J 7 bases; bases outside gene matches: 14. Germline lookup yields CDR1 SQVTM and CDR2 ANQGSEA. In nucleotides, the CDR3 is TGCAGCGTTGAAGATCGGGGACGGGAGGGCCGGTTTAATGAGCAGTTCTTC. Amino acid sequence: CSVEDRGREGRFNEQFF.

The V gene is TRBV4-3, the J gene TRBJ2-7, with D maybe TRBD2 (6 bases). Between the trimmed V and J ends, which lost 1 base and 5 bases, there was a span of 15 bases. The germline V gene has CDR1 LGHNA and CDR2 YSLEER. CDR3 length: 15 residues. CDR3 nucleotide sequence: TGCGCCAGCAGCCAAGGGGCAGGGAGGCGAAACGAGCAGTACTTC. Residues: CASSQGAGRRNEQYF.

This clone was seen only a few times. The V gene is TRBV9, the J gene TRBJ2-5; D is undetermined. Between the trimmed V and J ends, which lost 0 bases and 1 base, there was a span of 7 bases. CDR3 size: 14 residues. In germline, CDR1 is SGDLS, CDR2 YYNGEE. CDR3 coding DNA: TGTGCCAGCAGCGTAGGAGGATTCCAAGAGACCCAGTACTTC. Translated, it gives CASSVGGFQETQYF.

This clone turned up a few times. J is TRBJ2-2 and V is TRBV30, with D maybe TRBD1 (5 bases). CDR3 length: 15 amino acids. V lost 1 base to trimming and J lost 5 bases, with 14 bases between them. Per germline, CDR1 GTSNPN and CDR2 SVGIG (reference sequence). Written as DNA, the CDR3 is TGTGCCTGGAGTGCTACAGGTTCCTTTACCGGGGAGCTGTTTTTT. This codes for CAWSATGSFTGELFF.

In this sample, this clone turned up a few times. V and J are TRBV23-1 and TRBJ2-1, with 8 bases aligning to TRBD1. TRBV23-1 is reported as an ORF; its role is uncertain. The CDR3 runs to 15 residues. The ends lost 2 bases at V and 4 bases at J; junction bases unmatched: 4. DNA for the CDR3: TGCGCCAGCAGTCAAAAGGGGACAGGTTACAATGAGCAGTTCTTC. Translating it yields CASSQKGTGYNEQFF.

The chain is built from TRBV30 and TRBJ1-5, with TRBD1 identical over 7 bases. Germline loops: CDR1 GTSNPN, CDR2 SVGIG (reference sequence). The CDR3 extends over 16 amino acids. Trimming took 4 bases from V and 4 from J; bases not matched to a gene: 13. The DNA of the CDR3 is TGTGCCTGGACACCCAGGGGGGTCTTTCGGAATCAGCCCCAGCATTTT. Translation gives CAWTPRGVFRNQPQHF.